This TCR beta chain was documented in a study of OX40 agonist ivuxolimab in advanced cancers. TCRdb keeps only in-frame clones here, not all; method: immunoSEQ multiplex PCR. The repertoire holds around 91,000 clones, with roughly 87% as singletons. The CDR3 totals 14 residues. Per germline, CDR1 SGHTA and CDR2 FQGNSA. Trimming removed 7 bases from V and 4 bases from J; junction bases left unmatched: 8. V and J are TRBV7-2 and TRBJ2-7, with 9 nucleotides matching TRBD2. This sequence originates from an adult with an advanced solid tumor such as melanoma, head and neck, liver or kidney cancer. Sequenced here: CD4+ or CD8+ T cells sorted from blood, sampled in a trial of the OX40 agonist ivuxolimab. The CDR3 DNA follows: TGTGCCAGCAAGCCGGGACTAGCTGGGTACGAGCAGTACTTC. This encodes CASKPGLAGYEQYF.